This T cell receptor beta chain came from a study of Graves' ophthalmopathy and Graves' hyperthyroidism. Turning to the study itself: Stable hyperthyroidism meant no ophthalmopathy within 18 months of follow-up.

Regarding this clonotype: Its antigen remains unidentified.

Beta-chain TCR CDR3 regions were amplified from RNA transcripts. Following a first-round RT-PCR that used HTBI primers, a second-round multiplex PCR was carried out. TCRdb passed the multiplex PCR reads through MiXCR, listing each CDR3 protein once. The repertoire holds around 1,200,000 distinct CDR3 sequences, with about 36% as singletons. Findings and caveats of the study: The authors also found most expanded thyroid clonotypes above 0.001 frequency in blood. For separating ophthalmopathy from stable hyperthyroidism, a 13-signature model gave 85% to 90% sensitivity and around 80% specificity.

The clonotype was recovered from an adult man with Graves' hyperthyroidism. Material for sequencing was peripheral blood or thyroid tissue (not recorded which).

In DNA, the CDR3 is TGTGCCAGCAGCCAAAAGGCCGGAAGACTAGCGGGAGCAGGGGAGCAGTACTTC. It yields the protein CASSQKAGRLAGAGEQYF. The rearrangement joins TRBV3-1 to TRBJ2-7; 12 bases match TRBD2. Trimming removed 2 bases from V and 7 bases from J; junction bases left unmatched: 15. Germline loops: CDR1 LGHDT, CDR2 YNNKEL (reference sequence). This CDR3 contains 18 residues.